Each of the 20 T cell receptor beta chains below was sequenced from the same sample in a study of T cell changes during pregnancy in multiple sclerosis. TCRdb's table, derived via immunoSEQ multiplex PCR, lists solely in-frame clones and lacks some. The sample shows 30,000 to 40,000 clones, approximately 94% of them seen only once. Specimen: CD4+ T cells from peripheral blood mononuclear cells, collected in the second trimester of pregnancy. All receptors come from a female donor with multiple sclerosis, enrolled in a pregnancy study.

The V and J genes are TRBV7-2 and TRBJ1-3; no reliable D call. Trimming removed 2 bases at V and 0 bases at J, with 5 bases between. The CDR3 covers 14 residues. Germline-derived CDR1 and CDR2 are SGHTA and FQGNSA. In DNA, the CDR3 is TGTGCCAGCAGCTTAAGCTTCTCTGGAAACACCATATATTTT. Translated: CASSLSFSGNTIYF.

The chain employs TRBV18 and TRBJ1-1; D unclear. This CDR3 contains 13 residues. Looked up from germline, CDR1 is KGHSH and CDR2 is LQKENI. The ends were cut back, 3 bases at V and 3 bases at J, with 8 bases in the middle. CDR3 sequence reads: CASSPRGDTEAFF. In DNA, the CDR3 is TGTGCCAGCTCACCGCGGGGAGACACTGAAGCTTTCTTT. Full variable domain (outside the CDR3, taken from reference TRBV18 and TRBJ1-1): NAGVMQNPRHLVRRRGQEARLRCSPMKGHSHVYWYRQLPEEGLKFMVYLQKENIIDESGMPKERFSAEFPKEGPSILRIQQVVRGDSAAYFCASSPRGDTEAFFGQGTRLTVV.

The V and J genes are TRBV5-4 and TRBJ2-2, with 13 bases aligning to TRBD2. The germline gives CDR1 SGHNT, CDR2 YYREEE (reference sequence). The V segment lost 0 bases and the J segment 1 base; nucleotides outside the gene matches: 0. This CDR3 spans 17 amino acids. CDR3 nucleotides: TGTGCCAGCAGCTTGGGACTAGCGGGGGGGAACACCGGGGAGCTGTTTTTT. This codes for CASSLGLAGGNTGELFF.

With regard to this clone: This sample includes further DNA sequences coding for the same CDR3. The genes are TRBV5-4 and TRBJ2-5; 8 positions agree with TRBD1. Looked up from germline, CDR1 is SGHNT and CDR2 is YYREEE (reference sequence). This CDR3 contains 15 residues. Germline trimming cut 0 bases from V and 2 bases from J; bases unmatched to any gene: 3. CDR3 DNA sequence: TGTGCCAGCAGCTTGGGAGACAGGGGTCAAGAGACCCAGTACTTC. Its protein is CASSLGDRGQETQYF.

This chain connects TRBV19 to TRBJ2-2, with 8 bases matching TRBD2. Germline CDR1 and CDR2: LNHDA and SQIVND (reference sequence). This CDR3 is 15 amino acids long. The trim removed 4 bases at V and 8 bases at J, leaving 9 bases unmatched. The CDR3 loop reads CASSTRGTRVGELFF. The CDR3 DNA sequence: TGTGCCAGTAGTACGCGGGGGACTAGGGTAGGGGAGCTGTTTTTT.

The V gene is TRBV5-1, the J gene TRBJ1-2; 8 bases match TRBD1. The CDR3 covers 14 residues. J gave up 2 bases and V 3 bases, and 3 bases lay outside the gene matches. CDR1 SGHRS and CDR2 YFSETQ come from the germline V gene. CDR3 sequence: CASSSGGSNYGYTF. As DNA, the CDR3 is TGCGCCAGCAGCTCAGGGGGCTCCAACTATGGCTACACCTTC.

This CDR3 is CASSVGQEAQHF. CDR3 nucleotides: TGTGCCAGCAGTGTCGGTCAAGAGGCCCAGCATTTT. This chain connects TRBV2 to TRBJ1-5; D call uncertain. The V and J ends lost 4 bases and 11 bases respectively, with 12 bases between them. CDR3 length: 12 amino acids. Germline assignment: CDR1 SNHLY and CDR2 FYNNEI.

The rearrangement uses TRBV5-1 and TRBJ2-5, with D perhaps TRBD2 (5 bases). The CDR3 is made up of 14 amino acids. V was shortened by 2 bases and J by 0 bases, with 8 bases between the two germline ends. Per germline, CDR1 SGHRS and CDR2 YFSETQ. CDR3 sequence (DNA): TGCGCCAGCAGCTTTGGGAGAGACCAAGAGACCCAGTACTTC. Protein: CASSFGRDQETQYF. Using reference TRBV5-1 and TRBJ2-5 for the parts outside the CDR3, the full variable domain is KAGVTQTPRYLIKTRGQQVTLSCSPISGHRSVSWYQQTPGQGLQFLFEYFSETQRNKGNFPGRFSGRQFSNSRSEMNVSTLELGDSALYLCASSFGRDQETQYFGPGTRLLVL.

The genes are TRBV5-5 and TRBJ1-2; TRBD1 agrees at 7 bases. Germline values: CDR1 SGHKS, CDR2 YYEKEE (reference sequence). V trimming: 2 bases; J trimming: 8 bases; junction bases outside the gene matches: 3. This CDR3 has 12 amino acids. The CDR3: CASSFAGGGYTF. The CDR3 DNA reads TGTGCCAGCAGCTTCGCAGGGGGGGGCTACACCTTC.

This chain links TRBV7-8 with TRBJ1-6; 7 bases are a match to TRBD1. V shed 5 bases and J 5 bases; nucleotides not matched to a gene: 3. CDR1 is SGHVS, CDR2 FQNEAQ, per germline. CDR3 length equals 14 residues. CDR3 sequence: CASSLGQNNSPLHF. CDR3 bases: TGTGCCAGCAGCCTGGGACAGAATAATTCACCCCTCCACTTT.

The chain joins TRBV18 to TRBJ2-5; 9 bases match TRBD1. Germline V gene sequence: CDR1 KGHSH, CDR2 LQKENI. The V gene end was trimmed by 1 base and the J gene end by 4 bases; junction bases not matched to a gene: 4. CDR3 length: 15 amino acids. CDR3 coding DNA: TGTGCCAGCTCACCACTACAGGGGGCGGGAGAGACCCAGTACTTC. This encodes CASSPLQGAGETQYF. Full variable domain (rest looked up from reference TRBV18 and TRBJ2-5): NAGVMQNPRHLVRRRGQEARLRCSPMKGHSHVYWYRQLPEEGLKFMVYLQKENIIDESGMPKERFSAEFPKEGPSILRIQQVVRGDSAAYFCASSPLQGAGETQYFGPGTRLLVL.

The chain has TRBV6-1 and TRBJ1-4, with 7 bases fitting TRBD1. J was trimmed by 8 bases and V by 9 bases; bases with no gene match: 6. The germline gives CDR1 MNHNS, CDR2 SASEGT. The CDR3 spans 12 residues. The CDR3 DNA follows: TGTGCCAGTGGCAGGGGGATGGAAAAACTGTTTTTT. Protein: CASGRGMEKLFF.

The chain carries TRBV2 and TRBJ2-7, with D perhaps TRBD2 (6 bases). V was clipped by 6 bases and J by 0 bases, with 9 bases between them. CDR3 length: 13 residues. Germline V CDR1 and CDR2: SNHLY, FYNNEI. This CDR3 reads CASSGGVSYEQYF. The CDR3 nucleotides are TGTGCCAGCAGCGGCGGGGTCTCCTACGAGCAGTACTTC.

V gene TRBV11-2 combines with J gene TRBJ1-1; 8 bases are a match to TRBD1. After removal of 5 bases from V and 3 bases from J, the junction contained 14 bases not matched to a gene. The CDR3 extends over 17 amino acids. Looked up from germline, CDR1 is SGHAT and CDR2 is FQNNGV. The CDR3 sequence is CASSLRPGTGADTEAFF. CDR3 nucleotides: TGTGCCAGCAGCCTACGTCCCGGGACAGGAGCGGACACTGAAGCTTTCTTT.

The count of this clone is one. V is TRBV6-4 and J is TRBJ1-2; TRBD1 matches at 8 bases. This CDR3 has 16 amino acids. After removal of 1 base from V and 8 bases from J, the junction contained 12 bases not matched to a gene. CDR1 MRHNA and CDR2 SNTAGT come from the germline V gene. Here the CDR3 DNA reads TGTGCCAGCAGTGACTTTTCAGGGGGCGCGAGGTCAGGCTACACCTTC. It is translated as CASSDFSGGARSGYTF.

V is TRBV18 and J is TRBJ1-1, with no clear D. CDR1 is KGHSH and CDR2 is LQKENI in the germline V gene. V shed 4 bases and J shed 1 base, with 7 bases lying between them. The CDR3 totals 13 residues. In nucleotides, the CDR3 is TGTGCCAGCTCACGAGATCAGAACACTGAAGCTTTCTTT. Its translation is CASSRDQNTEAFF.

This clone is a singleton in its sample. The chain carries TRBV9 and TRBJ1-1; 8 bases match TRBD1. CDR1 and CDR2 from the germline V gene are SGDLS and YYNGEE. This CDR3 has 14 amino acids. V shed 3 bases, J shed 4 bases, and the junction held 5 bases outside the gene matches. The CDR3 sequence is CASSAQQGGTEAFF. The CDR3 region has the DNA TGTGCCAGCAGCGCTCAACAGGGGGGCACTGAAGCTTTCTTT.

This rearrangement joins TRBV2 to TRBJ2-5; D might be TRBD2 (5 bases). The CDR3 runs to 15 residues. Deletions cut 2 bases from V and 4 bases from J, with 14 bases between. In germline, CDR1 is SNHLY, CDR2 FYNNEI. For the CDR3, the DNA is TGTGCCAGCAGTGAAAGGAGCGGAGCCGGAGAGACCCAGTACTTC. This sequence encodes CASSERSGAGETQYF. Looking up the rest from reference TRBV2 and TRBJ2-5 gives the full variable domain: EPEVTQTPSHQVTQMGQEVILRCVPISNHLYFYWYRQILGQKVEFLVSFYNNEISEKSEIFDDQFSVERPDGSNFTLKIRSTKLEDSAMYFCASSERSGAGETQYFGPGTRLLVL.

The chain carries TRBV10-3 and TRBJ1-2; maybe TRBD1 (6 bases). Germline V gene lookup returns CDR1 ENHRY and CDR2 SYGVKD. This CDR3 spans 14 amino acids. Trimming took 0 bases from V and 2 from J, leaving 7 bases between them. CDR3 sequence (DNA): TGTGCCATCAGTGAGTCGGGGGCCAACTATGGCTACACCTTC. Protein product: CAISESGANYGYTF.

The chain links TRBV5-1 to TRBJ2-1; TRBD2 matches at 16 bases. This CDR3 comprises 18 residues. V lost 4 bases, J lost 6 bases, and 10 bases stayed unmatched. Per the germline V gene, CDR1 is SGHRS and CDR2 is YFSETQ. The DNA for the CDR3 is TGCGCCAGCAGCCCCGGGACTAGCGGGGGGGCTCTTCGCAATGAGCAGTTCTTC. It translates to CASSPGTSGGALRNEQFF.